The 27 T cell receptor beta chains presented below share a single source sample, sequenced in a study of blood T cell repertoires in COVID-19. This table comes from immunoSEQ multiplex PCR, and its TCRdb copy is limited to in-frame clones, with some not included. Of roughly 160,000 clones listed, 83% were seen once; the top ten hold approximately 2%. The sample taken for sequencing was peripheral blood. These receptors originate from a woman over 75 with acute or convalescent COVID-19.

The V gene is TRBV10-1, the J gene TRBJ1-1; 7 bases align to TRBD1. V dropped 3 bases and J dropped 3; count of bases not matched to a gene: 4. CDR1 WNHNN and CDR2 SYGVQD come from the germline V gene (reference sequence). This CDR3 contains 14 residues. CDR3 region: CASSDGTVYTEAFF. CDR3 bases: TGCGCCAGCAGTGACGGGACAGTGTACACTGAAGCTTTCTTT.

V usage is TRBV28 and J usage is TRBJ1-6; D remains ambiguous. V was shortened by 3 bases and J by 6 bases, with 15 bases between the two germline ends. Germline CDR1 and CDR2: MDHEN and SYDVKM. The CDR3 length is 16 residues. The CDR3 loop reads CASSFPSGRINSPLHF. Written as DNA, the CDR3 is TGTGCCAGCAGTTTTCCAAGCGGGCGGATTAATTCACCCCTCCACTTT.

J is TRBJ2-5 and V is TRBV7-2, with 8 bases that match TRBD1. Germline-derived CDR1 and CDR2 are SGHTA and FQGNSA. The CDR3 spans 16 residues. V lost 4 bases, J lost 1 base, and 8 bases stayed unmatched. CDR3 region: CASSSGTGASQETQYF. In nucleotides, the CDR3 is TGTGCCAGCAGCTCCGGGACAGGAGCTTCCCAAGAGACCCAGTACTTC.

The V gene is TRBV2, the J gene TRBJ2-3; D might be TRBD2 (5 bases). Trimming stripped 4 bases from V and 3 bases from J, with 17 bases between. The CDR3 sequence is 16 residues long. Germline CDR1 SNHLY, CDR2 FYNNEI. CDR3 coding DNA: TGTGCCAGCAGTGCAAATTTCGAGGGCTCTACAGATACGCAGTATTTT. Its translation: CASSANFEGSTDTQYF.

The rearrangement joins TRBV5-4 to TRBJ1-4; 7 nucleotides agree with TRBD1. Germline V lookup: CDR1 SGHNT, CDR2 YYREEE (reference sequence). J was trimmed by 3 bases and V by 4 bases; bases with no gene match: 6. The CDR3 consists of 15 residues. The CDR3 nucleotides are TGTGCCAGCAGCCGTACAGGGGAGCCTAATGAAAAACTGTTTTTT. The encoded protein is CASSRTGEPNEKLFF.

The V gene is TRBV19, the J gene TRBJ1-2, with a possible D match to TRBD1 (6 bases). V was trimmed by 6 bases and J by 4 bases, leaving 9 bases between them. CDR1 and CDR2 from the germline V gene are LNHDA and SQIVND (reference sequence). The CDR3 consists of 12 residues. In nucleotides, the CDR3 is TGTGCCAGTAGGGACAGCATCTATGGCTACACCTTC. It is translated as CASRDSIYGYTF. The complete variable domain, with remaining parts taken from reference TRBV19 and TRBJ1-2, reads DGGITQSPKYLFRKEGQNVTLSCEQNLNHDAMYWYRQDPGQGLRLIYYSQIVNDFQKGDIAEGYSVSREKKESFPLTVTSAQKNPTAFYLCASRDSIYGYTFGSGTRLTVV.

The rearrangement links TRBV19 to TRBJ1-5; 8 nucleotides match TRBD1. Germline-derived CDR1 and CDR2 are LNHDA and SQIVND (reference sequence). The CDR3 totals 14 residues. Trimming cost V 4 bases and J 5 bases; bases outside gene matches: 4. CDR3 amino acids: CASSTTGGDQPQHF. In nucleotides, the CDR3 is TGTGCCAGTAGTACCACAGGGGGGGATCAGCCCCAGCATTTT.

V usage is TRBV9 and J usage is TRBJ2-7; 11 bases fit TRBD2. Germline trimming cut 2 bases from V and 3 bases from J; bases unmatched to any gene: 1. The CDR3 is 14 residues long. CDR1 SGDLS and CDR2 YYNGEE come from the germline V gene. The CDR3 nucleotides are TGTGCCAGCAGCGTCGGGACTAGCGGCTACGAGCAGTACTTC. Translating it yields CASSVGTSGYEQYF.

This chain's CDR3 is CASRFELADTGELFF. The CDR3 nucleotides are TGTGCCAGCAGGTTCGAACTAGCCGACACCGGGGAGCTGTTTTTT. The V gene is TRBV7-2, the J gene TRBJ2-2; D perhaps matches TRBD2 (6 bases). This CDR3 contains 15 residues. Trimming took 6 bases from V and 3 from J, leaving 14 bases between them. CDR1 and CDR2 (germline): SGHTA, FQGNSA. Variable domain in full (rest from reference TRBV7-2 and TRBJ2-2): GAGVSQSPSNKVTEKGKDVELRCDPISGHTALYWYRQSLGQGLEFLIYFQGNSAPDKSGLPSDRFSAERTGGSVSTLTIQRTQQEDSAVYLCASRFELADTGELFFGEGSRLTVL.

For the CDR3, the DNA is TGTGCCAGTAGTACCGGACAGGTCCCCAATCAGCCCCAGCATTTT. Residues: CASSTGQVPNQPQHF. The gene calls are TRBV19 and TRBJ1-5; 7 bases fit TRBD1. Looked up from germline, CDR1 is LNHDA and CDR2 is SQIVND (reference sequence). The length of the CDR3 is 15 residues. Trimming took 4 bases from V and 3 from J; bases not matched to a gene: 6.

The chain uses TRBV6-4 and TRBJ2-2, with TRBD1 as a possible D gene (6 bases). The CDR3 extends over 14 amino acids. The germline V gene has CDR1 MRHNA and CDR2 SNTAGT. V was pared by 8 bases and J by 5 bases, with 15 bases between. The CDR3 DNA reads TGTGCCAGCCGGCACAGGGCCAATACCGGGGAGCTGTTTTTT. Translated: CASRHRANTGELFF.

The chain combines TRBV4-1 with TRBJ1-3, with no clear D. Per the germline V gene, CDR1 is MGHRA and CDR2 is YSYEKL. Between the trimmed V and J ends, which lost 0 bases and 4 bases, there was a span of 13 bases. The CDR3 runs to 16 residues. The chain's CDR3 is CASSQDSGRGGNTIYF. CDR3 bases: TGCGCCAGCAGCCAAGATAGCGGGCGGGGAGGAAACACCATATATTTT.

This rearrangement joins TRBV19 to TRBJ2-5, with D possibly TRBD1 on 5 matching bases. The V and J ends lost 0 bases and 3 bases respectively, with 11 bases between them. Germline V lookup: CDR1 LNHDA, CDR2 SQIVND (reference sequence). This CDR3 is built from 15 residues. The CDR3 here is CASSIEGAGKETQYF. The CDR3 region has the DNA TGTGCCAGTAGTATAGAAGGGGCAGGAAAAGAGACCCAGTACTTC.

This CDR3 is CASSDGTGIGAGELFF. CDR3 DNA: TGTGCCAGCAGTGATGGGACAGGGATCGGGGCCGGGGAGCTGTTTTTT. The chain recombines TRBV2 with TRBJ2-2, with 9 bases aligning to TRBD1. The ends lost 3 bases at V and 6 bases at J; junction bases unmatched: 8. The germline gives CDR1 SNHLY, CDR2 FYNNEI. The CDR3 covers 16 residues. Full variable domain (remainder filled in from reference TRBV2 and TRBJ2-2): EPEVTQTPSHQVTQMGQEVILRCVPISNHLYFYWYRQILGQKVEFLVSFYNNEISEKSEIFDDQFSVERPDGSNFTLKIRSTKLEDSAMYFCASSDGTGIGAGELFFGEGSRLTVL.

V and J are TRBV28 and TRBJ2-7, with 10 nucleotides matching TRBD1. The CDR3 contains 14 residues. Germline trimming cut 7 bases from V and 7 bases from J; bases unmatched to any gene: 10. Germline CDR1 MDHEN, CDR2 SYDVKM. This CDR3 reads CASITGQGLGEQYF. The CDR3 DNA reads TGTGCCAGCATCACGGGACAGGGGCTGGGAGAGCAGTACTTC.

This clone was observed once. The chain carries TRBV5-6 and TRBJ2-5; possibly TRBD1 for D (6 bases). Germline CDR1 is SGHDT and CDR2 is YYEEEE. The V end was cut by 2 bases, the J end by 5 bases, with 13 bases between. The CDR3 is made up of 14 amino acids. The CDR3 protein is CASSFGGKGETQYF. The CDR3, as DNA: TGTGCCAGCAGCTTTGGGGGCAAGGGGGAGACCCAGTACTTC.

CDR3 nucleotide sequence: TGTGCCAGCAGCGTGGCAGGGCGTTTAGAGCCCCAGCATTTT. Amino acid sequence: CASSVAGRLEPQHF. The V and J genes are TRBV9 and TRBJ1-5, with D perhaps TRBD1 (5 bases). V gave up 2 bases and J gave up 8 bases, with 14 bases separating them. The CDR3 contains 14 residues. Germline values: CDR1 SGDLS, CDR2 YYNGEE.

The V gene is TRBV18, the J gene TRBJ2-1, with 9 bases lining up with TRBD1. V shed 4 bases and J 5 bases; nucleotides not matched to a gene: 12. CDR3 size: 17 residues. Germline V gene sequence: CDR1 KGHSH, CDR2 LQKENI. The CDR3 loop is CASSLLTLTGGDNEQFF. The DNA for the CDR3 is TGTGCCAGCTCACTACTCACCTTGACAGGGGGGGACAATGAGCAGTTCTTC.

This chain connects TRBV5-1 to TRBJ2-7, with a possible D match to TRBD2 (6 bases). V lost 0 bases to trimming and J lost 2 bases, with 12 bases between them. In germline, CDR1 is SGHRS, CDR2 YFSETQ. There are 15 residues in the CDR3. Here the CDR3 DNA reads TGCGCCAGCAGCTTGGAGGGAGGTGTTACCTACGAGCAGTACTTC. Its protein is CASSLEGGVTYEQYF.

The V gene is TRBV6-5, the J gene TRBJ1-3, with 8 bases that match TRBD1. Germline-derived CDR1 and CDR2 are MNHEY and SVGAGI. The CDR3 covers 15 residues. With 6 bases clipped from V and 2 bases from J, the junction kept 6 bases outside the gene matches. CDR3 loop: CASRRQGITGNTIYF. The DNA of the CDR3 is TGTGCCAGCAGGAGACAGGGGATTACTGGAAACACCATATATTTT.

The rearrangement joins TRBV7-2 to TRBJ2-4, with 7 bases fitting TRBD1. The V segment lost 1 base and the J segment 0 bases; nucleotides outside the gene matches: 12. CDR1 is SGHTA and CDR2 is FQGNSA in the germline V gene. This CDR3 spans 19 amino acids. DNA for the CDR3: TGTGCCAGCAGCTTAGTGCTTATGACAGGGATTCTAGCCAAAAACATTCAGTACTTC. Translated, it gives CASSLVLMTGILAKNIQYF. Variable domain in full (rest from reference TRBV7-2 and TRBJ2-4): GAGVSQSPSNKVTEKGKDVELRCDPISGHTALYWYRQSLGQGLEFLIYFQGNSAPDKSGLPSDRFSAERTGGSVSTLTIQRTQQEDSAVYLCASSLVLMTGILAKNIQYFGAGTRLSVL.

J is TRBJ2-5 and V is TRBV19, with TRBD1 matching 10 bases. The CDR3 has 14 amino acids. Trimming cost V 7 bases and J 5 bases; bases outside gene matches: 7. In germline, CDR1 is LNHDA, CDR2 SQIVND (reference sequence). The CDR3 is CASNDRGLGETQYF. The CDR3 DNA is TGTGCCAGTAACGACAGGGGGCTCGGGGAGACCCAGTACTTC.

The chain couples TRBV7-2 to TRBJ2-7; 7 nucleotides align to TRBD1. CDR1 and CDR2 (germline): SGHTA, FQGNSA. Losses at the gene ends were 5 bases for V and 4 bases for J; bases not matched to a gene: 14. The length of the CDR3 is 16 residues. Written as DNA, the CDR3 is TGTGCCAGCAGCCAGCCCAGGGTAGGGGGCCAGTACGAGCAGTACTTC. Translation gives CASSQPRVGGQYEQYF.

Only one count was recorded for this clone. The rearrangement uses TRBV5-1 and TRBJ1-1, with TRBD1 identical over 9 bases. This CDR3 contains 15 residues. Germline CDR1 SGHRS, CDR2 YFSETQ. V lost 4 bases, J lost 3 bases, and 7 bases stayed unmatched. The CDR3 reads CASSELQGADTEAFF. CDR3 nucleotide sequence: TGCGCCAGCAGCGAACTACAGGGGGCGGACACTGAAGCTTTCTTT.

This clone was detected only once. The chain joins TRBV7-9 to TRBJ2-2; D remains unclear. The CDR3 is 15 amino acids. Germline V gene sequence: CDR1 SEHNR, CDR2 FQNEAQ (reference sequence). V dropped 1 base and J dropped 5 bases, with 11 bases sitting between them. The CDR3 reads CASSLETLSTGELFF. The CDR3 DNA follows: TGTGCCAGCAGCTTAGAAACCCTGAGTACCGGGGAGCTGTTTTTT. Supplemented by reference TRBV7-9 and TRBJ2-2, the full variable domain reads DTGVSQNPRHKITKRGQNVTFRCDPISEHNRLYWYRQTLGQGPEFLTYFQNEAQLEKSRLLSDRFSAERPKGSFSTLEIQRTEQGDSAMYLCASSLETLSTGELFFGEGSRLTVL.

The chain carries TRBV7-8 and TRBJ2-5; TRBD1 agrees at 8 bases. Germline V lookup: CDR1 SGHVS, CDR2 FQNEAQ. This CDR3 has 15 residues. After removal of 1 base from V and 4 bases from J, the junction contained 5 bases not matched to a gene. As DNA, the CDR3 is TGTGCCAGCAGCTTAGAATTGACAGGGGTAGAGACCCAGTACTTC. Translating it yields CASSLELTGVETQYF.

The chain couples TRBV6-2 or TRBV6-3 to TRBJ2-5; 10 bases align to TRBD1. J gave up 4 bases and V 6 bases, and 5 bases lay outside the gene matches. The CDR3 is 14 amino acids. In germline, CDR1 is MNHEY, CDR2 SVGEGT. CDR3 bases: TGTGCCAGCAGCTGGACAGGGGGGAGAGAGACCCAGTACTTC. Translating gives CASSWTGGRETQYF.